This T cell receptor beta chain was sequenced during a study of T cell changes during pregnancy in multiple sclerosis. The repertoire was sequenced with immunoSEQ multiplex PCR; TCRdb's copy has only in-frame clones and lacks some. Altogether 25,000 to 35,000 clones are present, roughly 94% being singletons, with the ten largest covering 4.8%. The CDR3 consists of 16 residues. The germline V gene encodes CDR1 ENHRY and CDR2 SYGVKD. V trimming: 0 bases; J trimming: 2 bases; junction bases outside the gene matches: 2. The chain combines TRBV10-3 with TRBJ2-4; 9 positions agree with TRBD2. This clonotype was sampled from a female donor in good health, enrolled as a control in a pregnancy study. The sample consisted of peripheral blood, taken in the first trimester of pregnancy. CDR3 residues: CAISESASGTKNIQYF. CDR3 bases: TGTGCCATCAGTGAGTCCGCTAGCGGGACCAAAAACATTCAGTACTTC.